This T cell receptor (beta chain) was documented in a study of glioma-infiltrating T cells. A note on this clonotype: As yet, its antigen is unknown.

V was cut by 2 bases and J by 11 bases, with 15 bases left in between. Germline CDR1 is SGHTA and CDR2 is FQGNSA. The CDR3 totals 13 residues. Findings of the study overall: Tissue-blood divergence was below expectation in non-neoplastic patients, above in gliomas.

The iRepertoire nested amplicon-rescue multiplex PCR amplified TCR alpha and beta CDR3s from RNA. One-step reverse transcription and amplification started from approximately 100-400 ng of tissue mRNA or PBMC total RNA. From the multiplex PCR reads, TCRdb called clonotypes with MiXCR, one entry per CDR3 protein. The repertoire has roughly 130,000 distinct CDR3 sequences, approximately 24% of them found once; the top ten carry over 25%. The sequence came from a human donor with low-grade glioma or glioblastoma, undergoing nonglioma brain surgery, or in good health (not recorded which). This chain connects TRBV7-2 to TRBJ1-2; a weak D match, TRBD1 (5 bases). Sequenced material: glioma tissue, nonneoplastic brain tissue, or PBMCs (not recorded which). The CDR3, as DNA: TGTGCCAGCAGCTTACCGCCGGTGGGGGATTACACCTTC. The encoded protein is CASSLPPVGDYTF.